This T cell receptor beta chain was sequenced during a study of blood T cell repertoires in COVID-19. Study details: Sources were T cells, B-cell-depleted T cells, or PBMCs; the material itself was cDNA or gDNA.

Only in-frame clones appear in the TCRdb table, and some are missing; sequencing was by immunoSEQ multiplex PCR. The sample records fewer than 450,000 clones, roughly 90% being singletons. The V end was cut by 2 bases, the J end by 0 bases, with 10 bases between. CDR3 length: 15 residues. Germline CDR1 is SGHRS and CDR2 is YFSETQ. Sequencing was performed on peripheral blood. The clonotype originates from an older woman with COVID-19, enrolled during active disease. V gene TRBV5-1 combines with J gene TRBJ2-3; D gene uncertain. Here the CDR3 DNA reads TGCGCCAGCAGCTTCCAGACGACTAGCACAGATACGCAGTATTTT. This gives the protein CASSFQTTSTDTQYF.